This T cell receptor beta chain was documented in a study of shared clonotypes between healthy human individuals. Worth noting for this clone: The sample holds other DNA sequences that translate to the same CDR3.

Sequencing used immunoSEQ multiplex PCR; TCRdb keeps in-frame clones, though not all of them. The sample shows 2 million to 2.5 million clones, less than 95% of them seen only once. The sequence was collected from a man in his late teens or twenties in good health. Some clones in this sample may be carry-over from other donors' samples. Material for sequencing was naive CD4+ T cells from PBMCs. Specified subset: CD45RA+ positively selected.

The CDR3 DNA is TGCGCCAGCAGCTCCACTAGCGGAGCAGATACGCAGTATTTT. Translated: CASSSTSGADTQYF. The chain employs TRBV5-1 and TRBJ2-3; TRBD2 matches at 8 bases. The CDR3 has 14 amino acids. Germline V gene lookup returns CDR1 SGHRS and CDR2 YFSETQ. Germline trimming cut 3 bases from V and 4 bases from J; bases unmatched to any gene: 4.